Each of the 9 T cell receptor beta chains below was sequenced from the same sample in a study of human T cells and chemical hapten exposure. It was unfractionated whole blood from which total RNA was extracted. The study's library attached unique molecular identifiers to single cDNA molecules. TCRdb re-called the reads through MiXCR, storing one row per CDR3 protein. The table shows around 120,000 distinct CDR3 sequences, with 8.5% to 9% occurring only once. Sequencing was carried out using whole blood. These receptors came from a human donor in good health. Some clones in this sample may be carry-over from other donors' samples.

This clonotype was detected only a few times. V gene TRBV7-8 combines with J gene TRBJ2-3; D is undetermined. Trimming shortened V by 1 base and J by 4 bases, and 15 bases separated the two germline ends. This CDR3 is built from 16 residues. The germline V gene has CDR1 SGHVS and CDR2 FQNEAQ. The CDR3 spells CASSLVRWGNADTQYF. CDR3 nucleotides: TGTGCCAGCAGCTTAGTTCGATGGGGAAACGCAGATACGCAGTATTTT.

This chain links TRBV29-1 with TRBJ1-5; 7 bases map to TRBD1. Germline CDR1 reads SQVTM; CDR2 reads ANQGSEA. CDR3 length: 14 amino acids. V was clipped by 4 bases and J by 6 bases; unmatched bases: 9. CDR3 sequence reads: CSVGGRGPGQPQHF. The CDR3 bases are TGCAGCGTTGGGGGTAGGGGGCCAGGTCAGCCCCAGCATTTT.

The chain uses TRBV7-6 and TRBJ2-1, with 9 bases that match TRBD1. Germline V gene data show CDR1 as SGHVS and CDR2 as FNYEAQ. J lost 10 bases, V lost 5 bases, and 12 bases had no gene match. The CDR3 spans 15 residues. CDR3 bases: TGTGCCAGCAGCGTAAATAGGGGACAGGGCGGGGAGCAGTTCTTC. This codes for CASSVNRGQGGEQFF.

The CDR3 sequence: CASSLAGSNTEAFF. DNA for the CDR3: TGTGCCAGCAGCTTAGCTGGCAGCAACACTGAAGCTTTCTTT. This chain links TRBV7-2 with TRBJ1-1; D is uncertain. This CDR3 is 14 amino acids long. Per germline, CDR1 SGHTA and CDR2 FQGNSA. Trimming stripped 0 bases from V and 2 bases from J, with 7 bases between.

The rearrangement uses TRBV12-3 or TRBV12-4 and TRBJ1-6; TRBD1 might be the D (6 bases). CDR3 length equals 15 residues. The V and J ends lost 6 bases and 5 bases respectively, with 14 bases between them. The chain's CDR3 is CASSPQGQDNSPLHF. The CDR3 DNA sequence: TGTGCCAGCAGCCCACAGGGCCAAGATAATTCACCCCTCCACTTT.

This clonotype has ten or more counts. V usage is TRBV10-3 and J usage is TRBJ1-3; D ambiguous. Germline V gene lookup returns CDR1 ENHRY and CDR2 SYGVKD. The germline V and J ends were trimmed by 4 bases and 0 bases, with 13 bases remaining between them. The CDR3 is made up of 16 amino acids. CDR3 sequence: CAISGNLRNSGNTIYF. Written as DNA, the CDR3 is TGTGCCATCAGTGGAAACCTACGAAACTCTGGAAACACCATATATTTT.

This clonotype was counted between two and nine times. CDR3 coding DNA: TGTGCCAGCAGTTTGGCTGAAAAACTGTTTTTT. Its protein is CASSLAEKLFF. V is TRBV12-3 or TRBV12-4 and J is TRBJ1-4; D remains unclear. V was cut by 3 bases and J by 7 bases, with 3 bases left in between. The CDR3 is made up of 11 amino acids.

The chain is built from TRBV7-9 and TRBJ1-2; weak D call: TRBD1 (6 bases). This CDR3 contains 15 residues. CDR1 and CDR2 from the germline V gene are SEHNR and FQNEAQ (reference sequence). The V end lost 0 bases, the J end lost 6 bases, and 14 bases lay between the germline ends. CDR3 amino acids: CASSLAHRTDHGYTF. In DNA, the CDR3 is TGTGCCAGCAGCTTAGCCCATCGGACAGACCATGGCTACACCTTC.

The sample holds many counts of this clonotype. This chain uses TRBV5-1 with TRBJ1-1; D gene ambiguous. The germline gives CDR1 SGHRS, CDR2 YFSETQ. V shed 4 bases and J shed 1 base, with 5 bases lying between them. The CDR3 is made up of 12 amino acids. CDR3: CASSKKNTEAFF. The CDR3 DNA is TGCGCCAGCAGCAAAAAGAACACTGAAGCTTTCTTT. Complete variable domain (other parts from reference TRBV5-1 and TRBJ1-1): KAGVTQTPRYLIKTRGQQVTLSCSPISGHRSVSWYQQTPGQGLQFLFEYFSETQRNKGNFPGRFSGRQFSNSRSEMNVSTLELGDSALYLCASSKKNTEAFFGQGTRLTVV.